The T cell receptor beta chain under discussion was sequenced for a study of identical twins. Turning to this clonotype: As yet, its antigen is unknown.

General study results and limits: Not following the same donors, the study drew its conclusions from cross-sectional statistical analysis.

In TCRdb, the 5' RACE reads were re-called with MiXCR into one record per CDR3 protein. The sample includes 700,000 or so distinct CDR3 sequences, over 20% seen only once; the top ten take 4% to 4.5%. This same sample was also taken into another study, of T cells expressing NK-cell markers. As reported in that work: Among eight sequenced donors, seven carried HCMV seropositivity while one was seronegative. NKG2C+ dominant clonotypes from 5 or 6 donors made up about 1.0-7.5% of CD8+ T cells.

The sequenced sample consisted of PBMCs. The TCR comes from a woman between 18 and 29 years old in good health.

The CDR3 reads CASSLSFNTGELFF. CDR3 in DNA: TGCGCCAGCAGCCTATCCTTTAACACCGGGGAGCTGTTTTTT. V and J are TRBV4-3 and TRBJ2-2; D not resolved. CDR1 and CDR2 (germline): LGHNA, YSLEER. The CDR3 is made up of 14 amino acids. The V end was cut by 4 bases, the J end by 2 bases, with 8 bases between.